This T cell receptor (beta chain) was captured by sequencing in a study of blood T cell repertoires in COVID-19. The overall study: There were acute and convalescent COVID-19 samples, and they came from the United States, Italy and Spain.

In the original analysis: Reference gene primers were amplified, and this amplification served to estimate nucleated cell counts. Sequenced by immunoSEQ multiplex PCR; TCRdb stores in-frame clones only, minus some. V, J and clone size derive from that table, while D and trimming were established from the DNA sequence. The data contain roughly 100,000 clones, roughly 90% of them singletons. The V and J ends lost 1 base and 4 bases, in that order; junction bases with no gene match: 3. Germline CDR1 LNHDA, CDR2 SQIVND (reference sequence). This CDR3 region has 15 residues. The rearrangement links TRBV19 to TRBJ2-1, with 8 bases fitting TRBD2. The sequence derives from a woman aged 45-59 years with COVID-19, enrolled during active disease. Sequenced sample: peripheral blood. CDR3: CASSIGSGGYNEQFF. The CDR3 DNA sequence: TGTGCCAGTAGTATAGGATCGGGGGGGTACAATGAGCAGTTCTTC.